The next 24 T cell receptor beta chains were all read from a single sample in a study of blood T cell repertoires in COVID-19 (TCRdb year 2020). Library generation was performed with the immunoSEQ multiplex PCR assay. TCRdb mirrors the immuneACCESS table, restricted to in-frame sequences. Some clones are absent from its copies; in checked studies, under half trace to an unresolved V gene, and the reason for the others is unknown. Here the sample has approximately 90,000 clones; around 80% occur a single time. 20% to 25% of the sample rests with the top ten. Source material: peripheral blood. These TCRs come from a man aged 60-69 years with acute or convalescent COVID-19.

The V and J genes are TRBV6-2 or TRBV6-3 and TRBJ1-1, with D uncertain. From germline, CDR1 is MNHEY and CDR2 SVGEGT. The CDR3 is made up of 16 amino acids. The V end lost 0 bases, the J end lost 3 bases, and 14 bases lay between the germline ends. The CDR3 protein is CASSYSTSRADTEAFF. Here the CDR3 DNA reads TGTGCCAGCAGTTACTCGACTAGTCGGGCGGACACTGAAGCTTTCTTT.

The V call is TRBV2, the J call TRBJ2-1; a possible D gene is TRBD2 (5 bases). This CDR3 spans 14 amino acids. V lost 1 base and J 12 bases, leaving 16 bases between the germline ends. Germline CDR1 SNHLY, CDR2 FYNNEI. The CDR3 spells CASSEERRFERQFF. The CDR3 DNA sequence: TGTGCCAGCAGTGAAGAGAGGAGGTTCGAGCGGCAGTTCTTC.

CDR3 loop: CASSQGWGGRNEQFF. The CDR3 bases are TGTGCCAGCAGTCAAGGGTGGGGGGGCCGGAATGAGCAGTTCTTC. V is TRBV27 and J is TRBJ2-1, with a possible D match to TRBD2 (7 bases). V shed 5 bases and J shed 7 bases, with 18 bases lying between them. Germline V lookup: CDR1 MNHEY, CDR2 SMNVEV (reference sequence). The CDR3 spans 15 residues.

This clone was observed a single time. CDR3 DNA sequence: TGTGCCAGTAGGACCTTAGGACAGGGGACCAGCTCTGGGGCCAACGTCCTGACTTTC. This translates into CASRTLGQGTSSGANVLTF. The genes are TRBV19 and TRBJ2-6, with 9 bases identical to TRBD1. V lost 6 bases and J lost 0; bases outside the gene matches: 12. This CDR3 has 19 residues. The germline CDR1 and CDR2 sequences are LNHDA and SQIVND (reference sequence).

The chain is built from TRBV20-1 and TRBJ1-6, with D possibly being TRBD1 (6 bases). The length of the CDR3 is 14 residues. The V end was cut by 3 bases, the J end by 4 bases, with 10 bases between. Germline values: CDR1 DFQATT, CDR2 SNEGSKA (reference sequence). Written as DNA, the CDR3 is TGCAGTGCTAGTGACGGACAGTATAATTCACCCCTCCACTTT. Translation: CSASDGQYNSPLHF.

V usage is TRBV6-2 or TRBV6-3 and J usage is TRBJ2-3; D not resolved. This CDR3 is built from 14 residues. Germline V gene sequence: CDR1 MNHEY, CDR2 SVGEGT. V was cut by 0 bases and J by 1 base, with 5 bases left in between. The CDR3 sequence: CASSYSARTDTQYF. DNA for the CDR3: TGTGCCAGCAGTTACTCGGCCCGCACAGATACGCAGTATTTT.

The genes are TRBV19 and TRBJ2-7; D might be TRBD2 (6 bases). Germline assignment: CDR1 LNHDA and CDR2 SQIVND (reference sequence). This CDR3 contains 14 residues. V dropped 4 bases and J dropped 2 bases, with 12 bases sitting between them. The CDR3 DNA sequence: TGTGCCAGTAGTAGGGTCGGGGGAGCCTACGAGCAGTACTTC. Translated, it gives CASSRVGGAYEQYF.

The rearrangement uses TRBV2 and TRBJ1-1; 10 nucleotides line up with TRBD1. CDR3 size: 15 residues. Germline trimming cut 9 bases from V and 1 base from J; bases unmatched to any gene: 8. Germline V gives CDR1 SNHLY, CDR2 FYNNEI. CDR3 sequence reads: CASRGQGVTNTEAFF. In nucleotides, the CDR3 is TGTGCCAGTAGAGGACAGGGGGTGACGAACACTGAAGCTTTCTTT.

The chain uses TRBV11-3 and TRBJ2-2; 7 bases are a match to TRBD1. This CDR3 has 16 residues. Per germline, CDR1 SGHNT and CDR2 YENEEA. V shed 3 bases and J 1 base; nucleotides not matched to a gene: 5. CDR3 sequence (DNA): TGTGCCAGCAGCTTTGGGACAGCCTGGAACACCGGGGAGCTGTTTTTT. This gives the protein CASSFGTAWNTGELFF.

The V call is TRBV2, the J call TRBJ1-4; the match to TRBD1 covers 7 bases. The CDR3 spans 15 residues. The germline V gene encodes CDR1 SNHLY and CDR2 FYNNEI. The ends lost 4 bases at V and 6 bases at J; junction bases unmatched: 8. The CDR3 region has the DNA TGTGCCAGCAGTGCCCAACAGGGGTCCCATGAAAAACTGTTTTTT. Its translation: CASSAQQGSHEKLFF.

This clone came up once. The chain carries TRBV12-3 or TRBV12-4 and TRBJ2-5; D may be TRBD1 (5 bases). This CDR3 region has 13 residues. V dropped 7 bases and J dropped 1 base, with 10 bases sitting between them. CDR3 protein: CASTTTAQETQYF. The CDR3 DNA reads as TGTGCCAGCACCACGACAGCCCAAGAGACCCAGTACTTC.

The V call is TRBV11-2, the J call TRBJ1-3; D possibly corresponds to TRBD1 (6 bases). Trimming cost V 3 bases and J 2 bases, with 8 bases left between them. This CDR3 spans 14 amino acids. CDR1 is SGHAT, CDR2 FQNNGV, per germline. The CDR3 spells CASSLDSPGNTIYF. CDR3 coding DNA: TGTGCCAGCAGCTTGGACAGCCCTGGAAACACCATATATTTT.

J is TRBJ2-2 and V is TRBV7-2; D may be TRBD2 (6 bases). The V end lost 1 base, the J end lost 7 bases, and 7 bases lay between the germline ends. This CDR3 is 13 amino acids long. CDR1 is SGHTA, CDR2 FQGNSA, per germline. CDR3 sequence (DNA): TGTGCCAGCAGCTTAGAGACTAGCGGGGAGCTGTTTTTT. Translation gives CASSLETSGELFF.

The CDR3 coding sequence is TGTGCCAGCAGTAGGACGGACAGGGATTCGAAACTGTTTTTT. This sequence encodes CASSRTDRDSKLFF. The chain recombines TRBV28 with TRBJ1-4; 8 nucleotides line up with TRBD1. The CDR3 runs 14 residues. Per the germline V gene, CDR1 is MDHEN and CDR2 is SYDVKM. V shed 5 bases, J shed 11 bases, and the junction held 10 bases outside the gene matches.

The rearrangement links TRBV4-3 to TRBJ2-7; unclear D gene. CDR3 length: 16 amino acids. CDR1 is LGHNA and CDR2 is YSLEER in the germline V gene. V was shortened by 1 base and J by 3 bases, with 16 bases between the two germline ends. CDR3 DNA: TGCGCCAGCAGCCAAGCGGTCGTTGGCAGGTACTACGAGCAGTACTTC. Protein sequence: CASSQAVVGRYYEQYF.

The V gene is TRBV9, the J gene TRBJ2-2, with TRBD2 identical over 9 bases. From germline, CDR1 is SGDLS and CDR2 YYNGEE. The ends lost 4 bases at V and 7 bases at J; junction bases unmatched: 5. This CDR3 contains 14 residues. Here the CDR3 DNA reads TGTGCCAGCAGCTTCAGACTAGCGGTCGGGGAGCTGTTTTTT. Its protein is CASSFRLAVGELFF.

J is TRBJ1-1 and V is TRBV5-4, with D possibly matching TRBD1 (5 bases). V shed 0 bases and J shed 3 bases, with 21 bases lying between them. This CDR3 spans 18 amino acids. Germline CDR1 SGHNT, CDR2 YYREEE (reference sequence). The CDR3: CASSLGFPRPGGDTEAFF. In DNA, the CDR3 is TGTGCCAGCAGCTTGGGCTTCCCTAGACCCGGAGGGGACACTGAAGCTTTCTTT.

The chain couples TRBV4-2 to TRBJ2-2; tentative D call: TRBD1 (6 bases). Trimming removed 2 bases from V and 1 base from J, with 8 bases in between. The V gene's germline CDR1 is LGHNA and CDR2 YNFKEQ. CDR3 size: 15 residues. The CDR3 sequence: CASSQLQGNTGELFF. CDR3 DNA sequence: TGTGCCAGCAGCCAATTACAGGGGAACACCGGGGAGCTGTTTTTT.

This rearrangement joins TRBV28 to TRBJ1-1; 9 nucleotides match TRBD1. The V and J ends lost 6 bases and 4 bases, in that order; junction bases with no gene match: 3. The CDR3 is 13 amino acids. Germline V CDR1 and CDR2: MDHEN, SYDVKM. CDR3 bases: TGTGCCAGCAGCCGGGACAGGGTCACTGAAGCTTTCTTT. It codes for CASSRDRVTEAFF.

This clone was recorded only once. The J gene is TRBJ1-2, the V gene TRBV28; D is possibly TRBD1 (5 bases). Per germline, CDR1 MDHEN and CDR2 SYDVKM. This CDR3 comprises 14 residues. Between the trimmed V and J ends, which lost 6 bases and 2 bases, there was a span of 13 bases. The CDR3 sequence: CASSLGGKNYGYTF. CDR3 nucleotides: TGTGCCAGCAGCTTGGGGGGAAAAAACTATGGCTACACCTTC.

This chain uses TRBV7-8 with TRBJ2-4; 9 positions agree with TRBD1. Looked up from germline, CDR1 is SGHVS and CDR2 is FQNEAQ. V trimming: 4 bases; J trimming: 4 bases; junction bases outside the gene matches: 8. This CDR3 spans 16 amino acids. Here the CDR3 reads CASSSRSGTGKNIQYF. The CDR3 DNA follows: TGTGCCAGCAGCTCCAGATCCGGGACAGGGAAAAACATTCAGTACTTC.

There are a few counts of this clone. The rearrangement links TRBV14 to TRBJ2-7, with D uncertain. From germline, CDR1 is SGHDN and CDR2 FVKESK. CDR3 size: 13 residues. With 3 bases removed from V and 2 bases from J, the gap between germline ends came to 8 bases. CDR3 nucleotides: TGTGCCAGCAGCCACGGTAATACCTACGAGCAGTACGTC. Translating it yields CASSHGNTYEQYV.

The chain joins TRBV2 to TRBJ2-7; possible D gene TRBD1, 6 bases. Trimming stripped 7 bases from V and 1 base from J, with 14 bases between. The CDR3 is 14 amino acids. From germline, CDR1 is SNHLY and CDR2 FYNNEI. CDR3 in amino acids: CASTASRGSYEQYF. In nucleotides, the CDR3 is TGTGCCAGCACAGCTAGCAGGGGATCCTACGAGCAGTACTTC.

The J gene is TRBJ1-6, the V gene TRBV6-5; the match to TRBD1 covers 10 bases. There are 14 residues in the CDR3. CDR1 is MNHEY and CDR2 is SVGAGI in the germline V gene. The J segment lost 10 bases and the V segment lost 6 bases, leaving 6 bases of the junction unmatched. The CDR3 bases are TGTGCCAGCAGCTCCGGGACAGGGGCCTCACCCCTCCACTTT. This encodes CASSSGTGASPLHF.